This entry describes one T cell receptor beta chain. Its antigen remains unidentified. V dropped 6 bases and J dropped 2 bases, with 12 bases sitting between them. The CDR3 is made up of 14 amino acids. Germline CDR1 reads KGHSH; CDR2 reads LQKENI. The source of the sample is a study of shared clonotypes between healthy human individuals. Only in-frame clones appear in the TCRdb table, and some are missing; sequencing was by immunoSEQ multiplex PCR. The sample consists of some 580,000 clones, more than 95% of them appearing once. Whole-study results and caveats: Clonotypes which were not shared had lower generation probabilities than clonotypes that all four donors shared.

The receptor was isolated from a woman aged 30 to 39 in good health. The chain couples TRBV18 to TRBJ2-3; D gene ambiguous. The sample comprised naive CD4+ T cells sorted from blood. The subset denotes: CD45RA+ positively selected. CDR3 loop: CASSPTRYTDTQYF. The CDR3 DNA follows: TGTGCCAGCTCGCCTACAAGATACACAGATACGCAGTATTTT.